A selection of T cell receptor beta chains follows, all from one sample in a study of monozygotic twins with inflammatory bowel disease. TCRdb re-analyzed the 5' RACE reads; it lists each CDR3 protein once, without DNA. This sample contains around 380,000 distinct CDR3 sequences. The sample taken for sequencing was blood. These receptors came from a human donor with ulcerative colitis or Crohn's disease, or a healthy co-twin of an affected twin (not recorded which). Both conserved end residues are part of each CDR3.

cdr3_aa j_call v_call
CATSVKSGGRPEQFF TRBJ2-1 TRBV24-1
CASSLDPTYEQYF TRBJ2-7 TRBV7-2
CASSKYRRFRRGKNIQYF TRBJ2-4 TRBV21-1
CATSRVSSRNQPQHF TRBJ1-5 TRBV15
CSVEDPTGEYEQYF TRBJ2-7 TRBV29-1
CASSPREGSGNERFF TRBJ2-1 TRBV18
CATYTGTSDYNEQFF TRBJ2-1 TRBV10-3
CASSLVRDRDTQYF TRBJ2-3 TRBV7-2
CASSSPGLAGGGTQYF TRBJ2-3 TRBV7-2
CASSYDRVEKLRF TRBJ1-4 TRBV6-5
CASSDPGHQETQYF TRBJ2-5 TRBV25-1
CASSQVQGMVFF TRBJ2-2 TRBV3-1
CASRSTDYEQYF TRBJ2-7 TRBV28
CASSSSTSGRRFQETQYF TRBJ2-5 TRBV5-1
CASSIWGTGTDTQYF TRBJ2-3 TRBV19
CASSYRGQGGRTEAFF TRBJ1-1 TRBV6-5
CASSIRDRGYTF TRBJ1-2 TRBV12-3/TRBV12-4
CASSRFPSRSSYEQYF TRBJ2-7 TRBV5-1
CASSEEHQPQHF TRBJ1-5 TRBV2
CSASNPVGNQPQHF TRBJ1-5 TRBV20-1
CASSPGASENEQYF TRBJ2-7 TRBV18
CASKGGGTDTQYF TRBJ2-3 TRBV2
CSTLPHPDSGRATHYEQYF TRBJ2-7 TRBV20-1
CATSDQQGDGTDTQYF TRBJ2-3 TRBV24-1
CASQPGRRFGNEQFF TRBJ2-1 TRBV27
CASSLLLGGGITDTQYF TRBJ2-3 TRBV6-5
CASSQDKTTTTEAFF TRBJ1-1 TRBV4-2
CSANGGTWNAEAFF TRBJ1-1 TRBV29-1
CSVEGGKYEQYF TRBJ2-7 TRBV29-1
CASSQEPGHTGELFF TRBJ2-2 TRBV4-3
CASSMTGGRGEAFF TRBJ1-1 TRBV7-2
CASSGGSSTDTQYF TRBJ2-3 TRBV5-5
CASVSFSYNEQFF TRBJ2-1 TRBV6-2/TRBV6-3
CASSHGNNSPLHF TRBJ1-6 TRBV28
CASSFRGAKETQYF TRBJ2-5 TRBV7-2
CASSPLWQGVNTEAFF TRBJ1-1 TRBV18
CASSHIRELFF TRBJ2-2 TRBV3-1
CASSLRGLVYNEQFF TRBJ2-1 TRBV7-2
CDSSAGGFQETQYF TRBJ2-5 TRBV6-2/TRBV6-3
CASSDPQGAAYNEQFF TRBJ2-1 TRBV25-1
CASRVRQGAQTQYF TRBJ2-5 TRBV2
CASSQEGARGETQYF TRBJ2-5 TRBV4-3
CASSFTGTGTGMLREQYF TRBJ2-7 TRBV5-1
CASSPDRYNEQFF TRBJ2-1 TRBV5-1
CASSLSRSTPGTQYF TRBJ2-5 TRBV7-2
CASRAGINTGELFF TRBJ2-2 TRBV12-3/TRBV12-4
CASNRESGGEQFF TRBJ2-1 TRBV2
CSAPGTSGRGDTQYF TRBJ2-3 TRBV20-1
CASSFLRDVWNEQFF TRBJ2-1 TRBV28
CATQPKAPDGYTF TRBJ1-2 TRBV2
CASRGSGGRGGELFF TRBJ2-2 TRBV6-1
CAISETGLAGGLEQYF TRBJ2-7 TRBV10-3